What follows are 21 T cell receptor beta chains derived from one specimen sequenced in a study of blood T cell repertoires in COVID-19. Measured with immunoSEQ multiplex PCR; TCRdb has only the in-frame clones, and not every one. The sample has under 350,000 clones, 85% to 90% seen once. The specimen sequenced was PBMCs or T cells enriched from blood (not recorded which). The receptors were gathered from a man between 25 and 39 years old who had recovered from COVID-19.

Here the CDR3 DNA reads TGTGCCAGCAGCGGACAGGGCGGAAACACCATATATTTT. Amino acid sequence: CASSGQGGNTIYF. The J gene is TRBJ1-3, the V gene TRBV2, with TRBD1 matching 8 bases. The germline CDR1 and CDR2 sequences are SNHLY and FYNNEI. Trimming took 6 bases from V and 4 from J; bases not matched to a gene: 2. The CDR3 runs 13 residues.

The rearrangement joins TRBV5-1 to TRBJ2-3; weak D call: TRBD1 (6 bases). Germline CDR1 SGHRS, CDR2 YFSETQ. This CDR3 spans 17 amino acids. V gave up 0 bases and J gave up 3 bases, with 17 bases separating them. In nucleotides, the CDR3 is TGCGCCAGCAGCTTGGGTCTGTCAGGGCAGGGGACAGATACGCAGTATTTT. This gives the protein CASSLGLSGQGTDTQYF.

This sequence joins TRBV6-4 and TRBJ2-3; 9 bases agree with TRBD2. CDR1 and CDR2 (germline): MRHNA, SNTAGT. The CDR3 runs to 16 residues. V was clipped by 2 bases and J by 2 bases; unmatched bases: 5. CDR3 nucleotide sequence: TGTGCCAGCAGTGACCGGCGGGGGGGCCTCACAGATACGCAGTATTTT. It is translated as CASSDRRGGLTDTQYF.

J is TRBJ2-5 and V is TRBV4-1; 13 nucleotides agree with TRBD2. The V segment lost 5 bases and the J segment 5 bases; nucleotides outside the gene matches: 5. The CDR3 loop spans 15 amino acids. Per the germline V gene, CDR1 is MGHRA and CDR2 is YSYEKL. CDR3 DNA: TGCGCCAGCAGCAAAGGACTAGCGGGAGTCGAGACCCAGTACTTC. It encodes CASSKGLAGVETQYF.

This rearrangement joins TRBV5-6 to TRBJ2-3; 9 nucleotides match TRBD2. Per the germline V gene, CDR1 is SGHDT and CDR2 is YYEEEE. There are 16 residues in the CDR3. V dropped 5 bases and J dropped 2; count of bases not matched to a gene: 9. CDR3 residues: CASRSLAGGTTDTQYF. The CDR3 nucleotides read TGTGCCAGCAGGAGTCTGGCGGGGGGGACCACAGATACGCAGTATTTT.

The sample holds a few counts of this clone. CDR3 amino acids: CASRTSGPYEQYF. The CDR3 coding sequence is TGTGCCAGTCGGACTAGCGGGCCCTACGAGCAGTACTTC. The V gene is TRBV2, the J gene TRBJ2-7; 11 bases align to TRBD2. V lost 9 bases to trimming and J lost 2 bases; unmatched junction nucleotides: 3. The CDR3 sequence is 13 residues long. Per germline, CDR1 SNHLY and CDR2 FYNNEI. Based on the CDR3 plus reference TRBV2 and TRBJ2-7, the full variable domain is EPEVTQTPSHQVTQMGQEVILRCVPISNHLYFYWYRQILGQKVEFLVSFYNNEISEKSEIFDDQFSVERPDGSNFTLKIRSTKLEDSAMYFCASRTSGPYEQYFGPGTRLTVT.

The chain combines TRBV3-1 (or the pseudogene TRBV3-2) with TRBJ2-7, with TRBD1 matching 9 bases. V was pared by 0 bases and J by 5 bases, with 8 bases of the junction left unmatched. This CDR3 is built from 16 residues. The germline V gene has CDR1 LGHDT and CDR2 YNNKEL (reference sequence). CDR3 DNA: TGTGCCAGCAGCCAAGACGGACAGGGGAAAATAGACGAGCAGTACTTC. Protein product: CASSQDGQGKIDEQYF.

The CDR3 region has the DNA TGTGCCAGCAGCTTCGCGGGACTAGCGGGGGGGAACACAGATACGCAGTATTTT. It translates to CASSFAGLAGGNTDTQYF. This chain joins TRBV7-6 and TRBJ2-3; 16 nucleotides match TRBD2. In germline, CDR1 is SGHVS, CDR2 FNYEAQ. V lost 3 bases, J lost 2 bases, and 5 bases stayed unmatched. The CDR3 is 18 residues long.

This clone was seen once. The V and J genes are TRBV27 and TRBJ1-1; D is possibly TRBD1 (5 bases). The CDR3 is 14 residues long. Germline CDR1 and CDR2: MNHEY and SMNVEV (reference sequence). The V and J ends lost 10 bases and 1 base respectively, with 16 bases between them. CDR3 sequence reads: CATLRQGQNTEAFF. The CDR3, as DNA: TGTGCCACCCTACGGCAGGGCCAGAACACTGAAGCTTTCTTT.

The V call is TRBV25-1, the J call TRBJ2-3; TRBD1 is a possible D gene (6 bases). CDR1 and CDR2 (germline): MGHDK, SYGVNS. Trimming took off 2 bases at V and 4 bases at J, with 7 bases between the two ends. This CDR3 is 13 amino acids long. CDR3 coding DNA: TGTGCCAGCAGTGAAACAGGGTCAGATACGCAGTATTTT. It specifies CASSETGSDTQYF.

The chain is built from TRBV5-1 and TRBJ2-1, with 10 bases fitting TRBD2. There are 15 residues in the CDR3. The V gene's germline CDR1 is SGHRS and CDR2 YFSETQ. V was clipped by 4 bases and J by 8 bases; unmatched bases: 9. The CDR3 loop reads CASSPKAGGSYEQFF. The CDR3 DNA follows: TGCGCCAGCAGCCCTAAAGCGGGGGGGAGCTATGAGCAGTTCTTC.

The gene calls are TRBV7-2 and TRBJ1-6; D not resolved. The germline V gene encodes CDR1 SGHTA and CDR2 FQGNSA. The CDR3 loop spans 14 amino acids. Trimming took off 2 bases at V and 10 bases at J, with 12 bases between the two ends. CDR3 sequence (DNA): TGTGCCAGCAGCTTAATCCCTACCAACTCACCCCTCCACTTT. Its translation: CASSLIPTNSPLHF.

In DNA form, the CDR3 reads TGTGCCAGCAGCCCCCGACAGGTTTGGGGCGAGGGGATCATGAACACTGAAGCTTTCTTT. This encodes CASSPRQVWGEGIMNTEAFF. The chain recombines TRBV3-1 (or the pseudogene TRBV3-2) with TRBJ1-1; D may be TRBD1 (6 bases). This CDR3 region has 20 residues. V lost 4 bases and J 0 bases, leaving 27 bases between the germline ends. Looked up from germline, CDR1 is LGHDT and CDR2 is YNNKEL (reference sequence).

This chain uses TRBV24-1 with TRBJ2-2; D possibly corresponds to TRBD1 (6 bases). CDR3 length: 13 residues. The germline gives CDR1 KGHDR, CDR2 SFDVKD. Trimming cost V 7 bases and J 2 bases, with 7 bases left between them. As DNA, the CDR3 is TGTGCCACCAGCGGGACAAACACCGGGGAGCTGTTTTTT. It yields the protein CATSGTNTGELFF.

The chain carries TRBV5-4 and TRBJ1-2; D possibly corresponds to TRBD1 (6 bases). V was shortened by 4 bases and J by 3 bases, with 16 bases between the two germline ends. The CDR3 contains 15 residues. Germline V CDR1 and CDR2: SGHNT, YYREEE (reference sequence). CDR3 residues: CASSPGGGRDYGYTF. The CDR3 DNA sequence: TGTGCCAGCAGCCCCGGGGGGGGGCGAGACTATGGCTACACCTTC.

The J gene is TRBJ1-5, the V gene TRBV24-1; D ambiguous. V was clipped by 2 bases and J by 5 bases, with 18 bases between them. Germline lookup yields CDR1 KGHDR and CDR2 SFDVKD. The length of the CDR3 is 17 residues. Here the CDR3 reads CATSDSTVGAYHQPQHF. DNA for the CDR3: TGTGCCACCAGTGATTCTACCGTGGGAGCATACCATCAGCCCCAGCATTTT.

V and J are TRBV4-1 and TRBJ1-5; 7 bases map to TRBD1. The CDR3 contains 16 residues. J lost 2 bases, V lost 1 base, and 5 bases had no gene match. The germline gives CDR1 MGHRA, CDR2 YSYEKL. The CDR3 is CASSQAPGQGNQPQHF. The CDR3 DNA sequence: TGCGCCAGCAGCCAAGCCCCCGGACAGGGCAATCAGCCCCAGCATTTT.

The rearrangement links TRBV5-8 to TRBJ2-5, with 8 bases matching TRBD1. The CDR3 sequence is 15 residues long. From germline, CDR1 is SGHTS and CDR2 YDEGEE. J lost 5 bases, V lost 0 bases, and 6 bases had no gene match. In DNA form, the CDR3 reads TGTGCCAGCAGCTTGGAATCAGGGGGCTGGGAGACCCAGTACTTC. It yields the protein CASSLESGGWETQYF.

V gene TRBV18 combines with J gene TRBJ1-6; maybe TRBD1 (6 bases). CDR1 KGHSH and CDR2 LQKENI come from the germline V gene. CDR3 size: 14 residues. Trimming shortened V by 6 bases and J by 14 bases, and 20 bases separated the two germline ends. The CDR3: CASSPLSEQGTLHF. In nucleotides, the CDR3 is TGTGCCAGCTCTCCGTTATCTGAACAGGGCACCCTCCACTTT.

The chain is built from TRBV18 and TRBJ1-2; no clear D. Between the trimmed V and J ends, which lost 8 bases and 4 bases, there was a span of 14 bases. Germline loops: CDR1 KGHSH, CDR2 LQKENI. The CDR3 runs 13 residues. The DNA of the CDR3 is TGTGCCAGCCAAAAAGCGGAGGCCTATGGCTACACCTTC. Its translation is CASQKAEAYGYTF.

V is TRBV4-1 and J is TRBJ1-5, with D unresolved. The CDR3 loop spans 13 amino acids. Germline CDR1 is MGHRA and CDR2 is YSYEKL. The ends were cut back, 4 bases at V and 4 bases at J, with 8 bases in the middle. CDR3 region: CASSPQDNQPQHF. The CDR3 nucleotides are TGCGCCAGCAGCCCCCAGGATAATCAGCCCCAGCATTTT.